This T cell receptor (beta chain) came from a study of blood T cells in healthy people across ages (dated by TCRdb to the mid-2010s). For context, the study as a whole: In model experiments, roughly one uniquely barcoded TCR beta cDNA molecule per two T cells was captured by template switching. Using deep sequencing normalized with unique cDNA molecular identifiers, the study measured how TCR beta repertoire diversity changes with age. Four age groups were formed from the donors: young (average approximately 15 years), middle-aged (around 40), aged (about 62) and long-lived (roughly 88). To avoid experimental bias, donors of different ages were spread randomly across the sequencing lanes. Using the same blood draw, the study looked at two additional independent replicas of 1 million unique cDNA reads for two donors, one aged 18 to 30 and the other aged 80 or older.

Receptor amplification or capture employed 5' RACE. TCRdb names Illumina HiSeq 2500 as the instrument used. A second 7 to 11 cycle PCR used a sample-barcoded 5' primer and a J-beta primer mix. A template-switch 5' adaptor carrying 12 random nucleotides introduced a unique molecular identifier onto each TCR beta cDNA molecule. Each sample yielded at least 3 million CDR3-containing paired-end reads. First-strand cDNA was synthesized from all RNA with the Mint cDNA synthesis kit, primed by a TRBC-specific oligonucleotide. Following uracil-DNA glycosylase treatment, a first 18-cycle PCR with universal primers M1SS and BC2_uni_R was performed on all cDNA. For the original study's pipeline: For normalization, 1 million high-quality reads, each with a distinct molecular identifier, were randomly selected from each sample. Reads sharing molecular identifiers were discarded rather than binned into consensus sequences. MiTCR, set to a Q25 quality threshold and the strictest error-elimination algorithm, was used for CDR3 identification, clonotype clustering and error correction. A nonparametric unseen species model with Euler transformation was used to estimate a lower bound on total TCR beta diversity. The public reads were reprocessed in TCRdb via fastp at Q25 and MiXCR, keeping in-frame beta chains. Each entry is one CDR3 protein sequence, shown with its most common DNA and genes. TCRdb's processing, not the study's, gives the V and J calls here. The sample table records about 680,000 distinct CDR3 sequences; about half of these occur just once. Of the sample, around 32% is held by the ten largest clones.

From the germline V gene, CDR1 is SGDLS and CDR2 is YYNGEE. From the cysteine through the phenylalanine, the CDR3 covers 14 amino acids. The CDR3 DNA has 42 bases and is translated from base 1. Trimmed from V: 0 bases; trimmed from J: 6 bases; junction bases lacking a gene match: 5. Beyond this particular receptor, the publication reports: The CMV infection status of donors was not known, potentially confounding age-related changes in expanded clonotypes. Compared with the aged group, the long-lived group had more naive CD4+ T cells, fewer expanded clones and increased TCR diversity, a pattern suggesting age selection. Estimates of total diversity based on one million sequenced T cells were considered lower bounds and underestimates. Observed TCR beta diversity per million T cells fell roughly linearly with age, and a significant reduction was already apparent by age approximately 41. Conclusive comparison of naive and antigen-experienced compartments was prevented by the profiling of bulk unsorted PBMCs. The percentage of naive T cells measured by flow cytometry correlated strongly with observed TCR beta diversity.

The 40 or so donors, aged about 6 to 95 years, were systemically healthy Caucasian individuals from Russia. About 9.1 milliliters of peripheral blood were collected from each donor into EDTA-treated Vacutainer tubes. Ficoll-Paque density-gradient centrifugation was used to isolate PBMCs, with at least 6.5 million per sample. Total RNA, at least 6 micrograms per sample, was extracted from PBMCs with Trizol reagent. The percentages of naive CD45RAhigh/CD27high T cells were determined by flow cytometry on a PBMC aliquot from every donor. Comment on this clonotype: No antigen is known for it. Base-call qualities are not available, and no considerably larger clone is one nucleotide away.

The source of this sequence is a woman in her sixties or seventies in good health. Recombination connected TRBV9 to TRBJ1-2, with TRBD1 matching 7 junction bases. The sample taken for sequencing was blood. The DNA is TGTGCCAGCAGCGTAGGAGGGGGCGTGAATGGCTACACCTTC. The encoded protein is CASSVGGGVNGYTF.